Listed here are 27 T cell receptor beta chains from one sample, sequenced in a study of T cell repertoires in cytomegalovirus infection. Their target antigens are unknown. Each CDR3 protein is one row after TCRdb ran MiXCR on the reads. The table records 250,000 to 300,000 distinct CDR3 sequences, about 20% of them present only once. Sequenced material: cultured PBMCs, taken from culture after CMV antigen stimulation. The receptors here all came from a human donor in good health (CMV status not recorded). Some clones in this sample may be carry-over from other donors' samples.

This rearrangement joins TRBV10-3 to TRBJ2-5; 8 bases are shared with TRBD1. CDR1 and CDR2 from the germline V gene are ENHRY and SYGVKD. Unmatched junction bases numbered 18, after V lost 6 bases and J lost 6 bases. The CDR3 runs to 17 residues. The CDR3 DNA reads TGTGCCATCAGCGGGCAACTCCCAGACAGGGGCGAACAGACCCAGTACTTC. It specifies CAISGQLPDRGEQTQYF.

This clonotype came up many times. This chain joins TRBV11-2 and TRBJ1-5, with D unresolved. CDR1 is SGHAT and CDR2 is FQNNGV in the germline V gene. The CDR3 is 14 residues long. Trimming took 6 bases from V and 5 from J, leaving 14 bases between them. The CDR3 here is CASSSTRVDQPQHF. The CDR3 DNA sequence: TGTGCCAGCAGTTCGACCCGAGTGGATCAGCCCCAGCATTTT.

The chain couples TRBV19 to TRBJ2-7, with 8 positions matching TRBD1. The V gene's germline CDR1 is LNHDA and CDR2 SQIVND (reference sequence). J gave up 0 bases and V 10 bases, and 20 bases lay outside the gene matches. CDR3 length: 18 residues. The CDR3 region has the DNA TGTGCCATCCCGACTCGGACAGGGTTTACCGGGAGCTCCTACGAGCAGTACGTC. Its protein is CAIPTRTGFTGSSYEQYV.

This clonotype was picked up many times. The genes are TRBV11-2 and TRBJ2-1, with 9 bases lining up with TRBD1. The germline CDR1 and CDR2 sequences are SGHAT and FQNNGV. This CDR3 has 15 amino acids. Losses at the gene ends were 6 bases for V and 7 bases for J; bases not matched to a gene: 10. CDR3 DNA sequence: TGTGCCAGCAGGCCTACCGGGACAGGGTGGAATGAGCAGTTCTTC. It is translated as CASRPTGTGWNEQFF.

Only a few counts were recorded for this clonotype. The chain links TRBV12-3 or TRBV12-4 to TRBJ2-5; a possible D gene is TRBD1 (6 bases). V gave up 2 bases and J gave up 2 bases, with 12 bases separating them. The CDR3 spans 15 residues. The DNA for the CDR3 is TGTGCCAGCAGTTTAAGGACAGAGATTCAAGAGACCCAGTACTTC. Protein: CASSLRTEIQETQYF.

This clonotype occurred many times. This chain joins TRBV12-3 or TRBV12-4 and TRBJ2-1; 11 bases line up with TRBD2. The trim removed 4 bases at V and 4 bases at J, leaving 6 bases unmatched. This CDR3 comprises 16 residues. The CDR3 nucleotides are TGTGCCAGCAGTTCCACGACTAGCGGGATATACAATGAGCAGTTCTTC. Translated: CASSSTTSGIYNEQFF.

J is TRBJ2-3 and V is TRBV29-1; possibly TRBD2 for D (6 bases). Germline assignment: CDR1 SQVTM and CDR2 ANQGSEA. Deletions cut 3 bases from V and 0 bases from J, with 10 bases between. This CDR3 has 14 amino acids. The CDR3 region is CSVDWRDSTDTQYF. The CDR3 DNA reads TGCAGCGTTGATTGGCGGGACAGCACAGATACGCAGTATTTT.

V is TRBV5-1 and J is TRBJ2-3; D unresolved. V gave up 0 bases and J gave up 2 bases, with 7 bases separating them. From germline, CDR1 is SGHRS and CDR2 YFSETQ. The CDR3 extends over 14 amino acids. CDR3 sequence: CASSLVQVTDTQYF. The CDR3 DNA reads TGCGCCAGCAGCTTGGTGCAGGTCACAGATACGCAGTATTTT. The entire variable domain, with the rest obtained from reference TRBV5-1 and TRBJ2-3, is as follows: KAGVTQTPRYLIKTRGQQVTLSCSPISGHRSVSWYQQTPGQGLQFLFEYFSETQRNKGNFPGRFSGRQFSNSRSEMNVSTLELGDSALYLCASSLVQVTDTQYFGPGTRLTVL.

The chain joins TRBV19 to TRBJ2-5; the D call may be TRBD1 or TRBD2 (5 bases each). The CDR3 is 14 amino acids. Germline CDR1 is LNHDA and CDR2 is SQIVND (reference sequence). V lost 3 bases and J 5 bases, leaving 13 bases between the germline ends. The CDR3 sequence is CASSMFGAGETQYF. The CDR3 nucleotides read TGTGCCAGTAGTATGTTCGGGGCAGGGGAGACCCAGTACTTC.

V usage is TRBV6-2 or TRBV6-3 and J usage is TRBJ1-2; tentatively, D is TRBD1 (6 bases). Germline assignment: CDR1 MNHEY and CDR2 SVGEGT. CDR3 length: 14 residues. Trimming stripped 7 bases from V and 6 bases from J, with 18 bases between. This chain's CDR3 is CASKRGNRDHGYTF. The CDR3 DNA follows: TGTGCCAGCAAAAGGGGTAACAGGGACCATGGCTACACCTTC.

The chain couples TRBV2 to TRBJ2-3; 11 bases map to TRBD2. Germline-derived CDR1 and CDR2 are SNHLY and FYNNEI. The CDR3 is 14 amino acids. Trimming cost V 3 bases and J 6 bases; bases outside gene matches: 2. Written as DNA, the CDR3 is TGTGCCAGCAGTGAGGCTAGCGGGAGGGATACGCAGTATTTT. This codes for CASSEASGRDTQYF.

This clonotype appeared a few times. The rearrangement links TRBV6-2 or TRBV6-3 to TRBJ1-1; tentative D call: TRBD1 (5 bases). CDR1 and CDR2 from the germline V gene are MNHEY and SVGEGT. This CDR3 has 14 residues. V was trimmed by 0 bases and J by 4 bases, leaving 9 bases between them. In DNA, the CDR3 is TGTGCCAGCAGTTACTCCGGGGGAGTCACTGAAGCTTTCTTT. This codes for CASSYSGGVTEAFF.

The gene calls are TRBV7-9 and TRBJ1-1; 8 bases fit TRBD1. V lost 5 bases and J lost 0; bases outside the gene matches: 8. CDR1 is SEHNR and CDR2 is FQNEAQ in the germline V gene (reference sequence). The CDR3 runs 16 residues. CDR3 in amino acids: CASSPARTGMNTEAFF. The CDR3 region has the DNA TGTGCCAGCAGCCCTGCCCGGACAGGGATGAACACTGAAGCTTTCTTT.

This clonotype was seen only once. This chain uses TRBV20-1 with TRBJ2-4; TRBD2 agrees at 7 bases. This CDR3 spans 13 amino acids. Germline lookup yields CDR1 DFQATT and CDR2 SNEGSKA (reference sequence). V was clipped by 5 bases and J by 6 bases; unmatched bases: 7. This chain's CDR3 is CSAPDGGGNIQYF. The DNA of the CDR3 is TGCAGTGCTCCCGATGGGGGGGGAAACATTCAGTACTTC.

This clonotype came up a few times. The V call is TRBV7-2, the J call TRBJ2-1; TRBD2 matches 7 bases. V shed 0 bases and J 4 bases; nucleotides not matched to a gene: 0. Per germline, CDR1 SGHTA and CDR2 FQGNSA. This CDR3 has 14 amino acids. The CDR3: CASSLAREYNEQFF. CDR3 nucleotides: TGTGCCAGCAGCTTAGCGCGGGAGTACAATGAGCAGTTCTTC.

The table lists this clonotype with many counts. The rearrangement uses TRBV12-3 or TRBV12-4 and TRBJ1-2; D remains unclear. The V end lost 3 bases, the J end lost 4 bases, and 3 bases lay between the germline ends. CDR3 length equals 11 residues. In DNA, the CDR3 is TGTGCCAGCAGTTTCGGCTATGGCTACACCTTC. Its translation is CASSFGYGYTF.

As for this clonotype: A much bigger clone sits one base away, suggesting this may be a read error. The V and J genes are TRBV28 and TRBJ1-1; 9 nucleotides agree with TRBD1. The germline CDR1 and CDR2 sequences are MDHEN and SYDVKM. The J segment lost 3 bases and the V segment lost 6 bases, leaving 5 bases of the junction unmatched. The CDR3 length is 14 residues. CDR3 sequence: CASSPWTGDTEAFF. The CDR3 coding sequence is TGTGCCAGCAGCCCCTGGACAGGGGACACTGAAGCTTTCTTT.

The V and J genes are TRBV20-1 and TRBJ2-7; the D call may be TRBD1 or TRBD2 (6 bases each). CDR3 length equals 14 residues. Trimming stripped 6 bases from V and 0 bases from J, with 15 bases between. From germline, CDR1 is DFQATT and CDR2 SNEGSKA (reference sequence). DNA for the CDR3: TGCAGTGCCCGGGGGCAGGGGACCTCCTACGAGCAGTACTTC. Its protein product is CSARGQGTSYEQYF.

The chain uses TRBV7-9 and TRBJ2-1; maybe TRBD1 (7 bases). This CDR3 has 18 amino acids. Germline CDR1 and CDR2: SEHNR and FQNEAQ (reference sequence). Trimming took 5 bases from V and 8 from J, leaving 28 bases between them. CDR3 region: CASSNPTGRNSLVDEQFF. The CDR3 coding sequence is TGTGCCAGCAGCAACCCGACAGGGAGGAACTCCCTTGTCGATGAGCAGTTCTTC.

This rearrangement joins TRBV4-1 to TRBJ2-1; 9 bases map to TRBD2. CDR1 and CDR2 (germline): MGHRA, YSYEKL. The CDR3 covers 16 residues. J gave up 8 bases and V 5 bases, and 13 bases lay outside the gene matches. The CDR3 sequence is CASSFPATSGGDEQFF. The CDR3 region has the DNA TGCGCCAGCAGCTTCCCAGCGACTAGCGGAGGCGATGAGCAGTTCTTC.

This clonotype was observed a handful of times. The V gene is TRBV4-1, the J gene TRBJ2-1; 8 nucleotides line up with TRBD2. Per the germline V gene, CDR1 is MGHRA and CDR2 is YSYEKL. Trimming removed 6 bases from V and 2 bases from J; junction bases left unmatched: 6. The CDR3 is 15 amino acids. The CDR3 loop reads CASSTIAGPYNEQFF. CDR3 nucleotides: TGCGCCAGCAGTACAATAGCGGGACCCTACAATGAGCAGTTCTTC.

This clonotype has a handful of counts. The V call is TRBV7-9, the J call TRBJ1-5; D is perhaps TRBD1 (6 bases). The germline V gene encodes CDR1 SEHNR and CDR2 FQNEAQ (reference sequence). This CDR3 is built from 18 residues. Trimming left V 1 base short and J 5 bases short, with 21 bases between. The CDR3 DNA follows: TGTGCCAGCAGCTTAGTGGGGGTGGGACACCCGGGTGATCAGCCCCAGCATTTT. It yields the protein CASSLVGVGHPGDQPQHF.

J is TRBJ1-5 and V is TRBV19, with a tentative D call TRBD1 (5 bases). V gave up 1 base and J gave up 6 bases, with 19 bases separating them. This CDR3 has 17 residues. Germline V gene sequence: CDR1 LNHDA, CDR2 SQIVND (reference sequence). The CDR3 coding sequence is TGTGCCAGTAGTATAGCGCCAAGGACTTCTGGGGGTCAGCCCCAGCATTTT. Amino acids: CASSIAPRTSGGQPQHF.

In this sample, this clonotype turned up many times. At one end, the junction sequence differs from germline, possibly due to a read error. The rearrangement uses TRBV7-9 and TRBJ2-5; 7 bases are shared with TRBD1. This CDR3 region has 11 residues. Germline CDR1 is SEHNR and CDR2 is FQNEAQ (reference sequence). In nucleotides, the CDR3 is TGTGCCAGCAGCTTGGCTCGAGACAGGGCCTTC. This gives the protein CASSLARDRAF.

Many counts were recorded for this clonotype. This CDR3 reads CASSRTSGRAVSNEQFF. The CDR3 region has the DNA TGTGCCAGCAGTCGGACTAGCGGGAGGGCCGTCTCCAATGAGCAGTTCTTC. The chain is built from TRBV6-5 and TRBJ2-1; 15 bases match TRBD2. Germline CDR1 and CDR2: MNHEY and SVGAGI. Germline trimming cut 5 bases from V and 6 bases from J; bases unmatched to any gene: 8. The CDR3 length is 17 residues.

The chain combines TRBV20-1 with TRBJ2-4; 8 bases agree with TRBD1. V trimming: 1 base; J trimming: 1 base; junction bases outside the gene matches: 6. The germline V gene has CDR1 DFQATT and CDR2 SNEGSKA (reference sequence). This CDR3 has 16 amino acids. The CDR3: CSARADRGAAKNIQYF. In DNA form, the CDR3 reads TGCAGTGCTAGAGCCGACAGGGGCGCGGCCAAAAACATTCAGTACTTC.

This clonotype was found many times. V and J are TRBV7-2 and TRBJ2-1; no clear D gene. The V and J ends lost 1 base and 4 bases respectively, with 5 bases between them. The CDR3 length is 13 residues. From germline, CDR1 is SGHTA and CDR2 FQGNSA. This chain's CDR3 is CASSLERYNEQFF. CDR3 sequence (DNA): TGTGCCAGCAGCTTAGAAAGGTACAATGAGCAGTTCTTC. Together with reference TRBV7-2 and TRBJ2-1, the CDR3 gives the full variable domain: GAGVSQSPSNKVTEKGKDVELRCDPISGHTALYWYRQSLGQGLEFLIYFQGNSAPDKSGLPSDRFSAERTGGSVSTLTIQRTQQEDSAVYLCASSLERYNEQFFGPGTRLTVL.